This T cell receptor beta chain was sequenced in a study of blood T cell repertoires in COVID-19. The overall study: There were acute and convalescent COVID-19 samples, and they came from the United States, Italy and Spain. T cells, B-cell-depleted T cells, or PBMCs provided the cDNA or gDNA that served as material.

Clones were read by immunoSEQ multiplex PCR, and TCRdb kept only the in-frame ones, dropping some. Among 180,000 or so clones, approximately 89% were seen once, and the ten largest hold less than 9%. The TCR sequence derives from an older woman with acute or convalescent COVID-19. Sequenced input: peripheral blood.

The CDR3 here is CASSKTGTRDEQYF. The CDR3 nucleotides read TGCGCCAGCAGCAAGACCGGGACTAGAGACGAGCAGTACTTC. V gene TRBV5-1 combines with J gene TRBJ2-7; 8 positions agree with TRBD2. V was pared by 4 bases and J by 5 bases, with 8 bases of the junction left unmatched. CDR3 length equals 14 residues. CDR1 is SGHRS and CDR2 is YFSETQ in the germline V gene.